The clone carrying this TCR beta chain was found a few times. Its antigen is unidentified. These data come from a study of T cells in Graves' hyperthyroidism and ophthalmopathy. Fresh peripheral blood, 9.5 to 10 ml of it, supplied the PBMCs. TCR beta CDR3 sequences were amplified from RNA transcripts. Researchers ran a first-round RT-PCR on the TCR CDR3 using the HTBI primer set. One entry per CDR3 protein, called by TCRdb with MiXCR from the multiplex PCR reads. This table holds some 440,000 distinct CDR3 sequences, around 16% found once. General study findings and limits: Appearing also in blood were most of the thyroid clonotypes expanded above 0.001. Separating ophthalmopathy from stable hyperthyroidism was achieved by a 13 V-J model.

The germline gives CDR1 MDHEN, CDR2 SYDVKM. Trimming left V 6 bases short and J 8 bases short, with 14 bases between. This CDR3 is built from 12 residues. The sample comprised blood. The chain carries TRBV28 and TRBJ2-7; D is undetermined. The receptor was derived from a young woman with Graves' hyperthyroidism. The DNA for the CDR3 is TGTGCCAGCAGCCCCCCCGCGGCCAAGCAGTACTTC. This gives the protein CASSPPAAKQYF.